The 3 T cell receptor beta chains listed next were all sequenced from one sample in a study of blood T cell repertoires in COVID-19. Clones were read by immunoSEQ multiplex PCR, and TCRdb kept only the in-frame ones, dropping some. Seen here are fewer than 500,000 clones, around 89% observed once, and the top ten hold approximately 4.5%. The sample comprised peripheral blood. Receptors originate from a woman in her 30s with acute or convalescent COVID-19.

The V gene is TRBV2, the J gene TRBJ1-3; 7 bases are a match to TRBD1. Germline V gene lookup returns CDR1 SNHLY and CDR2 FYNNEI. The junction had 8 bases not matched to a gene; V was cut back by 6 bases and J by 0 bases. This CDR3 contains 16 residues. The CDR3 spells CASSGTASLSGNTIYF. The DNA for the CDR3 is TGTGCCAGCAGCGGGACAGCCAGCCTCTCTGGAAACACCATATATTTT.

The genes are TRBV7-9 and TRBJ2-7; 7 bases fit TRBD1. J was trimmed by 2 bases and V by 5 bases; bases with no gene match: 9. CDR1 is SEHNR and CDR2 is FQNEAQ in the germline V gene (reference sequence). This CDR3 contains 15 residues. CDR3 DNA sequence: TGTGCCAGCAGCGCCATTAGACAGGGTCCCTACGAGCAGTACTTC. It translates to CASSAIRQGPYEQYF.

The rearrangement joins TRBV28 to TRBJ2-7; possible D gene TRBD1, 6 bases. This CDR3 spans 14 amino acids. The V end was cut by 5 bases, the J end by 5 bases, with 16 bases between. The germline V gene encodes CDR1 MDHEN and CDR2 SYDVKM. CDR3 in DNA: TGTGCCAGCAGTCCCTCAGGGGCTGTTGACGAGCAGTACTTC. Translating it yields CASSPSGAVDEQYF.